The source of this TCR beta chain is a study of blood T cell repertoires in COVID-19. Some clones are missing from TCRdb's copy, which holds only in-frame ones; the method was immunoSEQ multiplex PCR. The sample shows about 400,000 clones, approximately 90% of them seen only once. CDR1 is SEHNR, CDR2 FQNEAQ, per germline (reference sequence). The length of the CDR3 is 10 residues. Trimming removed 4 bases at V and 10 bases at J, with 4 bases between. The sequence came from a woman aged 25 to 39 with active or convalescent COVID-19. Sample: peripheral blood. The chain recombines TRBV7-9 with TRBJ2-2; unclear D gene. The CDR3 protein is CASSSEELFF. The CDR3 region has the DNA TGTGCCAGCAGCTCAGAGGAGCTGTTTTTT.